This record covers a single T cell receptor (beta chain). The table lists this clonotype with many counts. The clone's antigen remains unknown. Base qualities are not recorded, but no much larger clone differs from it by a single base. The CDR3 covers 15 residues, taking in both the cysteine and the phenylalanine. Just CDR3 DNA is preserved here, 45 bases in frame from base 1. Taken from the germline V gene, the CDR1 and CDR2 loops are MNHNS and SASEGT. Trimming at the junction amounts to 2 bases on V and 9 bases on J, and the germline ends lie 17 bases apart. Ophthalmopathy patients had moderately to severely active disease, Clinical Activity Score of at least 3, NOSPECS grade of at least 4, and duration under 3 months. Any patient with an uncontrolled infection, another autoimmune disease, pregnancy or lactation was excluded. Diagnoses were based on clinical symptoms, serum thyroxine and TRAb, thyroid ultrasound and orbital computed tomography. PBMCs were separated from 10 ml of fresh peripheral blood using Ficoll-Paque density gradient centrifugation. Total RNA was extracted with Trizol reagent, and quality was checked on an Agilent 2100 Bioanalyzer.

The TCR beta CDR3 regions were amplified from the RNA transcripts. The first round of RT-PCR for the TCR CDR3 was performed with the HTBI primer set and the Qiagen OneStep RT-PCR kit. Libraries were constructed in a second round of multiplex PCR, after which size selection and purification were performed. The libraries were sequenced on an Illumina HiSeq2000 using paired-end 100 bp reads. Turning to the authors' computational methods: Raw data were processed with SOAPnuke, discarding reads with adapters, uncalled bases, mean Phred below 15, or no exact constant-primer or identifier match. COPE v1.2.5 was used to merge high-quality paired reads, and clonotypes were defined as unique nucleotide sequences. Clonotypes were aligned to IMGT TRBV, TRBD and TRBJ reference segments using MiTCR v1.1. Only V-J combinations with frequency above 0.0001, covering about 99% of repertoires, were analysed. The TCS score was defined as the ratio of F50 (clonal expansion) to E x V (chaos), calculated using BLOSUM62-based TCRdist between CDR3 peptides within each V-J. Welch's t-statistics and random forest reduced just over 500 V-J features to under 15, which were used in a naive Bayes classifier (R e1071). TCRdb applied fastp at Q25 and MiXCR to the public reads, then kept only in-frame beta chains. Each CDR3 protein gets just one entry, which takes the most common genes and DNA from the rows behind it. The authors' filters were not applied to this entry. The sample table records approximately 690,000 distinct CDR3 sequences; roughly 14% of these occur just once. Around 12% of the sample comes from the top ten.

The data were taken from a study of T cells in Graves' hyperthyroidism and ophthalmopathy (dated by TCRdb to 2018 to 2020). For the study in its entirety: Peripheral blood was collected at initial diagnosis, before any treatment. In addition, the study compared T-cell repertoires in thyroid tissue and in blood from roughly 6 Graves' hyperthyroidism patients. To identify TCR V-J signatures that set the groups apart, the researchers used a discovery cohort of approximately 98 patients, made up of 40 to 45 with Graves' ophthalmopathy and about 60 with stable Graves' hyperthyroidism. Prospective prediction of ophthalmopathy was tested in an independent validation cohort consisting of some 20 hyperthyroidism patients and more than 15 patients who later progressed to ophthalmopathy. The 75 to 100 discovery patients were divided at random into training and test sets in a 7:3 ratio. After blood sampling, hyperthyroidism patients were treated with methimazole at a starting dose of 30 mg daily, and ophthalmopathy patients were treated with high-dose intravenous methylprednisolone. TCR Vbeta CDR3 sequencing of 120 to 150 peripheral blood samples (more than 40 ophthalmopathy, roughly 72 hyperthyroidism and roughly 17 progressor patients) is reported in the paper. Summary of the overall study and its limitations: Sample size was not statistically predetermined, and investigators were not blinded to group allocation. In validation, the model predicted progression to ophthalmopathy with approximately 69% sensitivity and approximately 72% specificity, a median of 6.5 months before onset. Most expanded thyroid clonotypes (frequency above 0.001) were also detected in blood, suggesting blood repertoires may reflect thyroid immune responses. A 13 V-J signature model separated ophthalmopathy from stable hyperthyroidism, with over 85% sensitivity and 81.08% specificity in cross-validation and 80%/75% in testing.

The source is a woman in her forties or fifties with Graves' ophthalmopathy. Recombination linked TRBV6-1 to TRBJ2-1; the D gene is possibly TRBD1 or TRBD2, with 5 bases matching each. Sequences were obtained from blood. The CDR3 sequence is CASSELGPPRGEQFF. The bases are TGTGCCAGCAGTGAACTGGGACCGCCTCGTGGTGAGCAGTTCTTC.